These 13 T cell receptor beta chains were all obtained from the same sample, sequenced in a study of Ad26.COV2.S vaccination and SARS-CoV-2 variants. Treatment indicated: around 19 received Ad26.COV2.S at low or high dose, single or two shots; roughly 5 received placebo; per-sample allocation not given. Samples came from day 63 after the first vaccine or placebo injection. Profiled with immunoSEQ multiplex PCR; TCRdb holds only in-frame clones, not every one. This sample carries about 470,000 clones, less than 95% of them seen once, and the ten largest clones take approximately 4.3%. Sequenced material: peripheral blood, taken in a trial of Ad26.COV2.S vaccine versus placebo. The receptors originated from a person aged 18 to 65 who received the Ad26.COV2.S COVID-19 vaccine or a placebo.

The chain employs TRBV11-2 and TRBJ2-3, with a weak D call TRBD1 (5 bases). Per the germline V gene, CDR1 is SGHAT and CDR2 is FQNNGV. The CDR3 has 16 residues. V gave up 5 bases and J gave up 2 bases, with 17 bases separating them. This CDR3 reads CASSPGFSLFTDTQYF. In DNA form, the CDR3 reads TGTGCCAGCAGCCCAGGGTTCTCACTGTTCACAGATACGCAGTATTTT.

This clone appeared once. The V call is TRBV28, the J call TRBJ2-7; 8 positions match TRBD2. Trimming cost V 5 bases and J 5 bases; bases outside gene matches: 11. Per the germline V gene, CDR1 is MDHEN and CDR2 is SYDVKM. This CDR3 spans 15 amino acids. In nucleotides, the CDR3 is TGTGCCAGCAGTCCCCAGCGGGAGCTTCGGAACGAGCAGTACTTC. Translated: CASSPQRELRNEQYF.

The chain combines TRBV5-6 with TRBJ2-1, with D possibly being TRBD2 (6 bases). V was cut by 3 bases and J by 0 bases, with 10 bases left in between. The length of the CDR3 is 15 residues. Per the germline V gene, CDR1 is SGHDT and CDR2 is YYEEEE. The chain's CDR3 is CASSSGLSSYNEQFF. The DNA of the CDR3 is TGTGCCAGCAGCTCGGGACTTAGCTCCTACAATGAGCAGTTCTTC.

With respect to this clone: The sample carries other DNA sequences with the same CDR3. The chain recombines TRBV27 with TRBJ2-7; 8 nucleotides match TRBD2. Germline V gives CDR1 MNHEY, CDR2 SMNVEV (reference sequence). The CDR3 covers 13 residues. The trim removed 2 bases at V and 3 bases at J, leaving 0 bases unmatched. CDR3 bases: TGTGCCAGCAGTTTAGGGACTAGCTACGAGCAGTACTTC. Its protein product is CASSLGTSYEQYF.

The J gene is TRBJ2-1, the V gene TRBV6-5; TRBD2 agrees at 7 bases. V shed 2 bases and J 6 bases; nucleotides not matched to a gene: 7. CDR1 is MNHEY and CDR2 is SVGAGI in the germline V gene. There are 15 residues in the CDR3. CDR3 in DNA: TGTGCCAGCAGTTACGGGGCGGGAGCATCCAATGAGCAGTTCTTC. Translating gives CASSYGAGASNEQFF.

The chain employs TRBV6-5 and TRBJ2-5; possibly TRBD2 for D (5 bases). Germline V lookup: CDR1 MNHEY, CDR2 SVGAGI. V lost 2 bases to trimming and J lost 1 base, with 14 bases between them. The length of the CDR3 is 16 residues. The CDR3 nucleotides are TGTGCCAGCAGTTACCGGGGTCGGCGGTCCCAAGAGACCCAGTACTTC. It is translated as CASSYRGRRSQETQYF.

The genes are TRBV29-1 and TRBJ1-1, with TRBD1 as a possible D gene (5 bases). The CDR3 is 11 amino acids. Trimming shortened V by 7 bases and J by 7 bases, and 13 bases separated the two germline ends. Germline CDR1 and CDR2: SQVTM and ANQGSEA. The CDR3 sequence: CSAINRNEAFF. CDR3 coding DNA: TGCAGCGCCATTAACAGGAATGAAGCTTTCTTT.

J is TRBJ2-7 and V is TRBV5-1; D unclear. Trimming cost V 3 bases and J 0 bases, with 10 bases left between them. There are 14 residues in the CDR3. CDR1 is SGHRS, CDR2 YFSETQ, per germline. CDR3 sequence: CASSSEPDSYEQYF. CDR3 nucleotide sequence: TGCGCCAGCAGCTCAGAACCTGACTCCTACGAGCAGTACTTC.

This chain connects TRBV15 to TRBJ1-2, with D possibly TRBD1 on 6 matching bases. This CDR3 contains 15 residues. Per germline, CDR1 LNHNV and CDR2 YYDKDF (reference sequence). V was cut by 1 base and J by 6 bases, with 15 bases left in between. CDR3: CATSRGVRDIDGYTF. Written as DNA, the CDR3 is TGTGCCACCAGCAGAGGGGTACGGGACATAGATGGCTACACCTTC.

J is TRBJ2-3 and V is TRBV4-1; TRBD2 might be the D (5 bases). The V end lost 2 bases, the J end lost 6 bases, and 9 bases lay between the germline ends. The CDR3 contains 13 residues. Germline loops: CDR1 MGHRA, CDR2 YSYEKL. The CDR3 nucleotides are TGCGCCAGCAGCCAACCCGGGATGGATACGCAGTATTTT. Residues: CASSQPGMDTQYF.

About this clone: Other DNA variants within this sample encode the same CDR3. This sequence joins TRBV3-1 (or the pseudogene TRBV3-2) and TRBJ2-7; 11 bases line up with TRBD2. This CDR3 comprises 14 residues. J lost 4 bases, V lost 2 bases, and 1 base had no gene match. Germline V lookup: CDR1 LGHDT, CDR2 YNNKEL (reference sequence). In DNA, the CDR3 is TGTGCCAGCAGCCAAATAGCGGGAGGGTACGAGCAGTACTTC. Translating gives CASSQIAGGYEQYF.

The table lists this clone with a count of one. The rearrangement links TRBV28 to TRBJ1-5; 7 nucleotides match TRBD1. CDR3 size: 15 residues. Germline V gene data show CDR1 as MDHEN and CDR2 as SYDVKM. With V trimmed by 7 bases and J by 2 bases, 8 bases remained unmatched. Here the CDR3 reads CASTPPDRGNQPQHF. The CDR3 DNA reads TGTGCCAGCACCCCCCCTGACAGGGGCAATCAGCCCCAGCATTTT.

The genes are TRBV30 and TRBJ2-3; 13 positions agree with TRBD2. Per the germline V gene, CDR1 is GTSNPN and CDR2 is SVGIG (reference sequence). This CDR3 region has 18 residues. Trimming removed 3 bases from V and 1 base from J; junction bases left unmatched: 10. The DNA of the CDR3 is TGTGCCTGGAGGGACGGACTAGCGGGAGCTGGCGGCACAGATACGCAGTATTTT. Translation: CAWRDGLAGAGGTDTQYF. Using reference TRBV30 and TRBJ2-3 for the parts outside the CDR3, the full variable domain is SQTIHQWPATLVQPVGSPLSLECTVEGTSNPNLYWYRQAAGRGLQLLFYSVGIGQISSEVPQNLSASRPQDRQFILSSKKLLLSDSGFYLCAWRDGLAGAGGTDTQYFGPGTRLTVL.